The 21 T cell receptor beta chains reported below all come from one sample, sequenced in a study of blood T cell repertoires in COVID-19. Method: immunoSEQ multiplex PCR; TCRdb's copy keeps in-frame clones and lacks some. The sample lists more than 250,000 clones, approximately 82% occurring once. Sequencing was done on a sample of PBMCs or T cells enriched from blood (not recorded which). All receptors derive from a man aged 40-55 years who had been exposed to COVID-19.

The chain combines TRBV2 with TRBJ2-7; perhaps TRBD1 as D (7 bases). The germline V gene has CDR1 SNHLY and CDR2 FYNNEI. Trimming shortened V by 4 bases and J by 3 bases, and 16 bases separated the two germline ends. This CDR3 comprises 15 residues. CDR3 protein: CASSGVGRGDYEQYF. CDR3 bases: TGTGCCAGCAGTGGAGTCGGCAGGGGGGACTACGAGCAGTACTTC.

The chain has TRBV11-3 and TRBJ2-7; D remains ambiguous. CDR1 is SGHNT and CDR2 is YENEEA in the germline V gene. Trimming took 3 bases from V and 2 from J, leaving 17 bases between them. CDR3 length equals 16 residues. DNA of the CDR3: TGTGCCAGCAGCTTTGAGAAGGAGTCAAGCCCCTACGAGCAGTACTTC. It is translated as CASSFEKESSPYEQYF.

The chain carries TRBV24-1 and TRBJ2-2; the D is unclear. CDR1 is KGHDR, CDR2 SFDVKD, per germline. This CDR3 is 13 amino acids long. The V and J ends lost 5 bases and 6 bases respectively, with 9 bases between them. The CDR3 region has the DNA TGTGCCACCAGTGTAGAGCTCCCCGGGGAGCTGTTTTTT. This translates into CATSVELPGELFF.

The chain employs TRBV5-1 and TRBJ1-4; no definite D call. This CDR3 is built from 16 residues. V was cut by 4 bases and J by 8 bases, with 21 bases left in between. Germline CDR1 and CDR2: SGHRS and YFSETQ. Written as DNA, the CDR3 is TGCGCCAGCAGCCTTACATTCGGGAGAGGCGGCGAAAAACTGTTTTTT. This codes for CASSLTFGRGGEKLFF.

This chain joins TRBV25-1 and TRBJ1-2; D uncertain. Germline V lookup: CDR1 MGHDK, CDR2 SYGVNS. Trimming stripped 3 bases from V and 6 bases from J, with 8 bases between. This CDR3 region has 12 residues. This chain's CDR3 is CASSDRFHGYTF. As DNA, the CDR3 is TGTGCCAGCAGTGACAGGTTCCATGGCTACACCTTC.

J is TRBJ1-4 and V is TRBV7-3, with D possibly being TRBD1 (6 bases). Germline V gene lookup returns CDR1 SGHTA and CDR2 FQGTGA. The length of the CDR3 is 19 residues. V was pared by 1 base and J by 3 bases, with 21 bases between. In DNA, the CDR3 is TGTGCCAGCAGCTTAATATCAGGGGCTACTCTCCCCTCTAATGAAAAACTGTTTTTT. Residues: CASSLISGATLPSNEKLFF.

This clone was detected once. The chain joins TRBV10-1 to TRBJ2-7; D not certain. Germline assignment: CDR1 WNHNN and CDR2 SYGVQD (reference sequence). With 5 bases removed from V and 5 bases from J, the gap between germline ends came to 13 bases. This CDR3 spans 13 amino acids. In DNA form, the CDR3 reads TGCGCCAGCAGTCCTTTGCGGAATAACGAGCAGTACTTC. Translated, it gives CASSPLRNNEQYF.

The J gene is TRBJ2-7, the V gene TRBV5-8, with TRBD1 as a possible D gene (5 bases). V was clipped by 2 bases and J by 2 bases, with 14 bases between them. CDR1 and CDR2 from the germline V gene are SGHTS and YDEGEE. This CDR3 region has 15 residues. Here the CDR3 DNA reads TGTGCCAGCAGCTTATCTGGGGCCGCCACCTACGAGCAGTACTTC. This sequence encodes CASSLSGAATYEQYF.

The J gene is TRBJ1-1, the V gene TRBV19; possibly TRBD1 for D (6 bases). This CDR3 region has 13 residues. Germline CDR1 and CDR2: LNHDA and SQIVND (reference sequence). V lost 7 bases and J 3 bases, leaving 12 bases between the germline ends. The CDR3 spells CASTLDRDTEAFF. CDR3 nucleotide sequence: TGTGCCAGTACCTTGGACAGAGACACTGAAGCTTTCTTT.

The V call is TRBV11-2, the J call TRBJ2-1; 7 bases agree with TRBD2. The CDR3 has 16 amino acids. CDR1 SGHAT and CDR2 FQNNGV come from the germline V gene. J was trimmed by 2 bases and V by 5 bases; bases with no gene match: 9. In DNA, the CDR3 is TGTGCCAGCAGCCCCCGCCTAGCGGTGACCTACAATGAGCAGTTCTTC. Protein product: CASSPRLAVTYNEQFF.

The chain links TRBV5-5 to TRBJ2-2, with 7 bases identical to TRBD2. The V gene end was trimmed by 0 bases and the J gene end by 2 bases; junction bases not matched to a gene: 4. Germline lookup yields CDR1 SGHKS and CDR2 YYEKEE (reference sequence). The length of the CDR3 is 16 residues. The CDR3 bases are TGTGCCAGCAGCTTGGGGTGGGACTACAACACCGGGGAGCTGTTTTTT. Translation gives CASSLGWDYNTGELFF.

The V call is TRBV11-2, the J call TRBJ2-1; 13 bases agree with TRBD2. The germline V gene encodes CDR1 SGHAT and CDR2 FQNNGV. The junction had 11 bases not matched to a gene; V was cut back by 6 bases and J by 15 bases. This CDR3 is 14 amino acids long. The CDR3 region is CASRLELAGGPRFF. CDR3 in DNA: TGTGCCAGCAGGCTGGAACTAGCGGGAGGGCCGCGGTTCTTC.

The rearrangement joins TRBV10-2 to TRBJ2-7; no reliable D call. Deletions cut 2 bases from V and 1 base from J, with 9 bases between. Germline assignment: CDR1 WSHSY and CDR2 SAAADI. The CDR3 contains 14 residues. The CDR3, as DNA: TGCGCCAGCAGTGAGGCTGCGATTTCCTACGAGCAGTACTTC. It encodes CASSEAAISYEQYF.

The V and J genes are TRBV7-8 and TRBJ2-6, with 7 positions matching TRBD2. The CDR3 sequence is 17 residues long. Germline CDR1 SGHVS, CDR2 FQNEAQ. J gave up 4 bases and V 6 bases, and 12 bases lay outside the gene matches. CDR3 in DNA: TGTGCCAGCAGACCAGAAGCGGGACGGGGAGGGGCCAACGTCCTGACTTTC. Its protein is CASRPEAGRGGANVLTF.

This clone was observed once. The chain carries TRBV30 and TRBJ2-1; D call uncertain. The V and J ends lost 3 bases and 9 bases respectively, with 9 bases between them. From germline, CDR1 is GTSNPN and CDR2 SVGIG (reference sequence). The CDR3 loop spans 11 amino acids. In DNA form, the CDR3 reads TGTGCCTGGAGCCCAGGCAGTGAGCAGTTCTTC. Amino acids: CAWSPGSEQFF.

The chain employs TRBV9 and TRBJ2-5; 8 bases match TRBD1. This CDR3 spans 15 amino acids. Germline CDR1 reads SGDLS; CDR2 reads YYNGEE. The V segment lost 1 base and the J segment 2 bases; nucleotides outside the gene matches: 4. CDR3 amino acids: CASSVQGARQETQYF. The DNA of the CDR3 is TGTGCCAGCAGCGTACAGGGGGCGCGGCAAGAGACCCAGTACTTC.

V is TRBV6-1 and J is TRBJ1-2, with D hard to call. This CDR3 has 12 amino acids. CDR1 is MNHNS and CDR2 is SASEGT in the germline V gene. V was cut by 0 bases and J by 7 bases, with 6 bases left in between. CDR3 region: CASSEAGSGYTF. Written as DNA, the CDR3 is TGTGCCAGCAGTGAAGCGGGGAGTGGCTACACCTTC.

This chain uses TRBV2 with TRBJ2-1, with TRBD2 matching over 10 bases. CDR3 length equals 15 residues. Per germline, CDR1 SNHLY and CDR2 FYNNEI. Trimming at V came to 7 bases and at J to 7 bases, leaving 10 bases not matched to a gene. The DNA for the CDR3 is TGTGCCAGCACCGAGGGACTAGCGCATATAAATGAGCAGTTCTTC. This encodes CASTEGLAHINEQFF.

The J gene is TRBJ2-3, the V gene TRBV12-3 or TRBV12-4, with D maybe TRBD1 (6 bases). This CDR3 is 12 amino acids long. Trimming took 8 bases from V and 2 from J, leaving 8 bases between them. The CDR3 reads CASAGVTDTQYF. DNA of the CDR3: TGTGCCAGCGCAGGGGTCACAGATACGCAGTATTTT.

In its sample, this clone was seen a few times. V and J are TRBV5-1 and TRBJ1-2, with D hard to call. The V gene's germline CDR1 is SGHRS and CDR2 YFSETQ. The CDR3 is made up of 13 amino acids. V was cut by 0 bases and J by 5 bases, with 8 bases left in between. CDR3 coding DNA: TGCGCCAGCAGCTTGGATGAGGGATATGGCTACACCTTC. This codes for CASSLDEGYGYTF. Variable domain in full (rest from reference TRBV5-1 and TRBJ1-2): KAGVTQTPRYLIKTRGQQVTLSCSPISGHRSVSWYQQTPGQGLQFLFEYFSETQRNKGNFPGRFSGRQFSNSRSEMNVSTLELGDSALYLCASSLDEGYGYTFGSGTRLTVV.

A remark on this clone: Other DNA sequences from this sample encode an identical CDR3 as well. This chain uses TRBV7-6 with TRBJ2-2; 8 bases align to TRBD2. This CDR3 region has 16 residues. Germline CDR1 SGHVS, CDR2 FNYEAQ. V shed 5 bases and J 2 bases; nucleotides not matched to a gene: 7. CDR3 amino acids: CASSLVAGGNTGELFF. The CDR3 nucleotides are TGTGCCAGCAGCCTAGTGGCGGGAGGCAACACCGGGGAGCTGTTTTTT.